Below, 12 T cell receptor beta chains from the same sample are listed, as sequenced in a study of cytomegalovirus exposure and HLA in healthy donors. The PCR ran on 60 Vbeta and 13 Jbeta primers. The data were produced by immunoSEQ multiplex PCR, yet TCRdb's version contains in-frame clones alone and is incomplete. The sample records 90,000 to 120,000 clones, around 67% being singletons. What was sequenced was PBMCs. These receptors came from a woman in her thirties or forties in good health and CMV-seropositive.

The chain joins TRBV6-1 to TRBJ1-1; TRBD1 is a possible D gene (6 bases). CDR3 length equals 15 residues. Germline V gives CDR1 MNHNS, CDR2 SASEGT. Trimming removed 0 bases at V and 2 bases at J, with 10 bases between. The CDR3, as DNA: TGTGCCAGCAGTGAAGCGGGACATTCAAACACTGAAGCTTTCTTT. It specifies CASSEAGHSNTEAFF.

This clone appeared a few times. The rearrangement uses TRBV6-1 and TRBJ2-5; D is undetermined. The last part of the DNA fits TRBJ2-7 better; the J call may be wrong. Germline V gives CDR1 MNHNS, CDR2 SASEGT. The CDR3 length is 11 residues. CDR3 in amino acids: CASSATYEQYF. The CDR3 bases are TGTGCCAGCAGTGCAACCTACGAGCAGTACTTC.

The rearrangement links TRBV18 to TRBJ2-7, with D perhaps matching TRBD1 (5 bases). The germline V gene has CDR1 KGHSH and CDR2 LQKENI. CDR3 size: 15 residues. V shed 3 bases and J shed 2 bases, with 14 bases lying between them. Here the CDR3 reads CASSPYERGTYEQYF. The CDR3 nucleotides are TGTGCCAGCTCACCCTATGAAAGGGGAACCTACGAGCAGTACTTC.

The gene calls are TRBV7-8 and TRBJ2-5, with D possibly called TRBD1 or TRBD2 (5 bases each). The last part of the DNA fits TRBJ2-7 better; the J call may be wrong. The length of the CDR3 is 13 residues. Germline V gene data show CDR1 as SGHVS and CDR2 as FQNEAQ. This chain's CDR3 is CASSPGPSSEQYF. In DNA, the CDR3 is TGTGCCAGCAGCCCGGGGCCTTCTAGCGAGCAGTACTTC.

The CDR3 reads CASRTGQGREKLFF. In DNA form, the CDR3 reads TGTGCCAGCAGGACCGGACAGGGGAGGGAAAAACTGTTTTTT. V is TRBV2 and J is TRBJ1-4, with 9 bases aligning to TRBD1. Germline lookup yields CDR1 SNHLY and CDR2 FYNNEI. This CDR3 is 14 amino acids long. With V trimmed by 6 bases and J by 8 bases, 7 bases remained unmatched.

V is TRBV4-3 and J is TRBJ1-5, with D perhaps matching TRBD1 (5 bases). This CDR3 has 16 amino acids. The germline V and J ends were trimmed by 0 bases and 3 bases, with 12 bases remaining between them. Germline loops: CDR1 LGHNA, CDR2 YSLEER. As DNA, the CDR3 is TGCGCCAGCAGCCAAGATTCAGGGTGGAACAATCAGCCCCAGCATTTT. This codes for CASSQDSGWNNQPQHF.

This clone has a handful of counts. This chain uses TRBV7-9 with TRBJ2-7, with 8 bases identical to TRBD1. This CDR3 comprises 13 residues. Losses at the gene ends were 11 bases for V and 6 bases for J; bases not matched to a gene: 12. CDR1 is SEHNR and CDR2 is FQNEAQ in the germline V gene (reference sequence). CDR3 protein: CAEKEGQEGEQYF. The CDR3 bases are TGTGCCGAAAAAGAGGGACAGGAGGGCGAGCAGTACTTC. Full variable domain (outside the CDR3, taken from reference TRBV7-9 and TRBJ2-7): DTGVSQNPRHKITKRGQNVTFRCDPISEHNRLYWYRQTLGQGPEFLTYFQNEAQLEKSRLLSDRFSAERPKGSFSTLEIQRTEQGDSAMYLCAEKEGQEGEQYFGPGTRLTVT.

Details on this clone: A junction boundary mismatches the germline segment, possibly from a read error. The chain joins TRBV7-7 to TRBJ2-5, with D tentatively TRBD2 (5 bases). This CDR3 is built from 14 residues. Germline-derived CDR1 and CDR2 are SSHAT and FNYEAQ (reference sequence). The CDR3 DNA reads TGTGCTAGCAGCCAGATAGCGTATTCAGAGACCCAGTACTTC. Protein sequence: CASSQIAYSETQYF.

The rearrangement links TRBV5-6 to TRBJ1-1, with TRBD1 as a possible D gene (5 bases). Germline assignment: CDR1 SGHDT and CDR2 YYEEEE. The CDR3 sequence is 15 residues long. The ends were cut back, 5 bases at V and 3 bases at J, with 17 bases in the middle. The CDR3 DNA is TGTGCCAGCAGTCCCGACAGATCAGATTACACTGAAGCTTTCTTT. Its protein is CASSPDRSDYTEAFF.

This sequence joins TRBV6-5 and TRBJ2-5; 7 nucleotides match TRBD1. This CDR3 spans 15 amino acids. The germline V gene has CDR1 MNHEY and CDR2 SVGAGI. J gave up 7 bases and V 4 bases, and 12 bases lay outside the gene matches. CDR3 residues: CASSLTGSPGGTQYF. In nucleotides, the CDR3 is TGTGCCAGCAGTTTGACAGGTTCCCCAGGGGGGACCCAGTACTTC.

The chain has TRBV2 and TRBJ1-5; D gene ambiguous. Germline assignment: CDR1 SNHLY and CDR2 FYNNEI. V lost 4 bases, J lost 5 bases, and 6 bases lay in between. CDR3 length: 12 residues. The DNA of the CDR3 is TGTGCCAGCAGTGGACAAGATCAGCCCCAGCATTTT. This translates into CASSGQDQPQHF.

The chain employs TRBV30 and TRBJ2-5, with 9 bases that match TRBD2. CDR3 length: 14 amino acids. Trimming cost V 2 bases and J 5 bases; bases outside gene matches: 6. Germline V gene lookup returns CDR1 GTSNPN and CDR2 SVGIG (reference sequence). The CDR3: CAWSWRGGGETQYF. CDR3 nucleotide sequence: TGTGCCTGGAGTTGGCGGGGGGGCGGGGAGACCCAGTACTTC.